Listed below are T cell receptor beta chains from one sample, sequenced in a study of OX40 agonist ivuxolimab in advanced cancers. Here immunoSEQ multiplex PCR was the method, and the copy in TCRdb shows in-frame clones only, minus some. This sample yields 25,000 or so clones, of which 80% to 90% are seen a single time; approximately 9.7% belongs to the top ten. Material: CD4+ or CD8+ T cells sorted from blood, obtained in a trial of the OX40 agonist ivuxolimab. Source of these receptors: an adult with an advanced solid tumor such as melanoma, head and neck, liver or kidney cancer. The CDR3 runs from the conserved cysteine through the conserved F or W. Rows give clone size only sometimes, using once, few, many, or a class for an expanded clone.

V gene	J gene	clone size	CDR3 protein
TRBV7-9	TRBJ2-1	few	CASSYGTVKEQFF
TRBV5-1	TRBJ2-1	-	CASSLGVGNSYNEQFF
TRBV2	TRBJ2-3	-	CASAGPGKDTQYF
TRBV5-1	TRBJ2-1	-	CASSFTGTSYNEQFF
TRBV30	TRBJ2-5	-	CAWSKSGYQETQYF
TRBV4-2	TRBJ2-3	once	CASSQGLEDTQYF
TRBV30	TRBJ2-7	-	CAWSRGTSGRFSYEQYF
TRBV2	TRBJ2-5	-	CASSEASYPTQYF
TRBV6-4	TRBJ1-2	-	CAGRGTGGYTF
TRBV7-2	TRBJ1-2	-	CASGSGTDYGYTF
TRBV6-4	TRBJ2-5	-	CASSGAGGETQYF
TRBV2	TRBJ2-1	-	CASSAGADLYNEQFF
TRBV27	TRBJ2-1	-	CASRRSGGSSYNEQFF
TRBV7-6	TRBJ2-5	-	CASSLQFQETQYF
TRBV7-8	TRBJ1-2	-	CASSLQQGGFYGYTF
TRBV5-1	TRBJ2-3	-	CASSSGDTQYF
TRBV19	TRBJ2-1	-	CASSTQGEQFF
TRBV6-5	TRBJ2-7	-	CASSSYVQYEQYF
TRBV5-5	TRBJ1-5	once	CASSQAGTGNGQPQHF
TRBV29-1	TRBJ1-1	-	CSVLQGTNTEAFF
TRBV29-1	TRBJ1-5	few	CSVPTGSLVSKHF
TRBV9	TRBJ2-3	-	CASSVAGDGTDTQYF
TRBV7-2	TRBJ2-7	-	CASSLEDLAREQYF
TRBV19	TRBJ1-3	-	CASSQKSRDRAGRGTIYF
TRBV4-1	TRBJ1-1	-	CASSPSGLTRVNTEAFF
TRBV25-1	TRBJ1-2	-	CASSELVGAVDGYTF
TRBV5-6	TRBJ2-6	-	CASSFKGVSSGANVLTF
TRBV7-9	TRBJ1-3	-	CASSLSRGPGNTIYF
TRBV11-1	TRBJ2-7	-	CASKKQGGGSSYEQYF
TRBV10-3	TRBJ1-5	-	CAISDGYSNQPQHF
TRBV2	TRBJ2-5	-	CASSRTSGIQETQYF
TRBV7-3	TRBJ1-6	-	CASSFWGPNSPLHF
TRBV5-4	TRBJ2-5	-	CASSLVQETQYF
TRBV7-3	TRBJ2-3	-	CASSLGSGITSTDTQYF
TRBV7-2	TRBJ1-5	-	CASSTVLNQPQHF
TRBV11-2	TRBJ2-7	-	CASSLVRGTYEQYF
TRBV5-1	TRBJ2-7	-	CASIRGGEGKQYF
TRBV5-1	TRBJ2-5	-	CASTDRGGQETQYF
TRBV2	TRBJ2-3	once	CASSDEGAAWNTQYF
TRBV21-1	TRBJ2-2	-	CASSPGWRQGPTGELFF
TRBV18	TRBJ1-2	once	CASSPSQDYGYTF
TRBV5-1	TRBJ2-5	-	CASSGGRNQETQYF